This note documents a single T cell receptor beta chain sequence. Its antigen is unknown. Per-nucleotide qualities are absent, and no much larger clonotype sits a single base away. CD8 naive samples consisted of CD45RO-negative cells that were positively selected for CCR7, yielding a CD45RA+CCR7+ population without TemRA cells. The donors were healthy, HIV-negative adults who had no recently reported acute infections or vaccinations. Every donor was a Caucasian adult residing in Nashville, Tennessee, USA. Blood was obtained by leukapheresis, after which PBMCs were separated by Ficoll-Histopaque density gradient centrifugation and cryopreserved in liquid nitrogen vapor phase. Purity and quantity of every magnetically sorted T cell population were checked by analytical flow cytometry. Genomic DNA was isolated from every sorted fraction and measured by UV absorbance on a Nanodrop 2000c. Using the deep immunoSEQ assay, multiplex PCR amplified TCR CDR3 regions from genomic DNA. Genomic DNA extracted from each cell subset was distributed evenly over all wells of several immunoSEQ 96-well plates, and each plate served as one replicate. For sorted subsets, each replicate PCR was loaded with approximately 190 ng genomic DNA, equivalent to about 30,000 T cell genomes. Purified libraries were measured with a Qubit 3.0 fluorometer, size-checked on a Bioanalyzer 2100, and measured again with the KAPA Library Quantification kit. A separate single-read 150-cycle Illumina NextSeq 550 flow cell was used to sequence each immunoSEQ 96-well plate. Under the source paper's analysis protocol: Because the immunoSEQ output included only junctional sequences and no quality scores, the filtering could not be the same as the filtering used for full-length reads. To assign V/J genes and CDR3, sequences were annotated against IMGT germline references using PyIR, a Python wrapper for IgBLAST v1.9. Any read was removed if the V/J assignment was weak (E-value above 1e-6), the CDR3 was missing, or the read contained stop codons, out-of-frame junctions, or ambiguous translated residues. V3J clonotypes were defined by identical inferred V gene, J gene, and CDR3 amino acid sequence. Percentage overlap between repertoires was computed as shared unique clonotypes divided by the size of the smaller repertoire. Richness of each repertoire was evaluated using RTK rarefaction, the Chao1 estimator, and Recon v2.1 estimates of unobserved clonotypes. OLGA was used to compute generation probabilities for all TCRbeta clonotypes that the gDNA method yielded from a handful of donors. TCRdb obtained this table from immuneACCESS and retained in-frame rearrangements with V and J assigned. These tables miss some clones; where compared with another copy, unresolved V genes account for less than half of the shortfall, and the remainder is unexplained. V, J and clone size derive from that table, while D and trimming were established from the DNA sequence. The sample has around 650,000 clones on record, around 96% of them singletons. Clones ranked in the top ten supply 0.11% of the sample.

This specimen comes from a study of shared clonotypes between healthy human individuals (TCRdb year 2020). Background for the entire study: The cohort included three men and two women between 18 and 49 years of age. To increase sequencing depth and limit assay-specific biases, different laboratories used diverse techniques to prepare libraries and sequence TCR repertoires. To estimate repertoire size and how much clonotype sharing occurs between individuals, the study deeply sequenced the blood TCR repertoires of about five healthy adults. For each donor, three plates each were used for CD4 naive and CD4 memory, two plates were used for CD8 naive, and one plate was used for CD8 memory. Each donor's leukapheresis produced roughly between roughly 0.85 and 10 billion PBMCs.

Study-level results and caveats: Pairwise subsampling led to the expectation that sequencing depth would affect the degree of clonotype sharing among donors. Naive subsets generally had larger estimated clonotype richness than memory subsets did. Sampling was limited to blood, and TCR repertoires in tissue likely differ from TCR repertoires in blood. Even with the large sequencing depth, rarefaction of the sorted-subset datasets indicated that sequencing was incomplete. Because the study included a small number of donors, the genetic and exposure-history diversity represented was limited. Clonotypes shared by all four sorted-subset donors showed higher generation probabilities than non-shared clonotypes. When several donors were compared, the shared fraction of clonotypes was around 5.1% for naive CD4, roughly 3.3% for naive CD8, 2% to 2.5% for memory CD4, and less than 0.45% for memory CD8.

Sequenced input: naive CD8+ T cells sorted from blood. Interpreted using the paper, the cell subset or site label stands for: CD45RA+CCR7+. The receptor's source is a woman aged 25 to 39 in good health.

The base sequence is TGTGCCAGTAGCGATGGATTGAACACTGAAGCTTTCTTT. This translates into CASSDGLNTEAFF. In this chain, TRBV19 is recombined with TRBJ1-1; the D gene cannot be resolved reliably. The CDR1 and CDR2 encoded by the germline V gene (reference sequence) are LNHDA and SQIVND. V loses 6 bases of germline sequence and J loses 0 bases, and the interval between the two ends is 8 bases. The CDR3 covers 13 residues, taking in both the cysteine and the phenylalanine. Only the CDR3 DNA stays, 39 bases, in frame from base 1.